A selection of T cell receptor beta chains follows, all from one sample in a study of T cell repertoires in cytomegalovirus infection. TCRdb re-called the reads through MiXCR, storing one row per CDR3 protein. The sample records approximately 500,000 distinct CDR3 sequences, 16% being singletons. The sequenced sample was CD8+ T cells from PBMCs. These receptors all come from a human donor in good health (CMV status not recorded). Some clones in this sample may be carry-over from other donors' samples. Both conserved end residues are part of each CDR3. The order of the fields is clone size, D gene, V gene, J gene, CDR3 protein, CDR3 DNA. D genes are given only for firm matches. For some rows the clone size is stated as once, few or many, or as a class when expanded; others skip it.

few	-	TRBV27	TRBJ1-5	CASSLFWGSNQPQHF	TGTGCCAGCAGTTTATTCTGGGGTAGCAATCAGCCCCAGCATTTT
-	-	TRBV29-1	TRBJ2-7	CSCTGSYEQYF	TGCAGCTGTACAGGGTCCTACGAGCAGTACTTC
many	-	TRBV7-6	TRBJ2-3	CASSLEQGDTQYF	TGTGCCAGCAGCTTAGAACAGGGAGATACGCAGTATTTT
-	TRBD2	TRBV6-1	TRBJ2-2	CAIVASGSGELFF	TGTGCCATCGTGGCTAGCGGGAGTGGGGAGCTGTTTTTT
few	-	TRBV5-5	TRBJ1-3	CASSRLERTDTIYF	TGTGCCAGCAGCCGGCTTGAGAGAACAGACACCATATATTTT
-	-	TRBV19	TRBJ1-6	CASSIGGSPLHF	TGTGCCAGTAGTATAGGGGGTTCACCCCTCCACTTT
few	TRBD1	TRBV5-1	TRBJ1-1	CASSDRTGAVSNTEAFF	TGCGCCAGCAGCGATCGGACAGGGGCGGTATCGAACACTGAAGCTTTCTTT
many	TRBD1	TRBV6-5	TRBJ2-1	CASRRGQGYNEQFF	TGTGCCTCACGTCGGGGACAGGGGTACAATGAGCAGTTCTTC
many	TRBD1	TRBV10-3	TRBJ1-1	CAISESAAGGMVEAFF	TGTGCCATCAGTGAGTCGGCCGCAGGGGGTATGGTTGAAGCTTTCTTT
many	-	TRBV12-5	TRBJ1-1	CASGEAKAFF	TGTGCTAGCGGTGAAGCTAAAGCTTTCTTT
many	-	TRBV6-5	TRBJ1-1	CASSYSFGQTLRTEAFF	TGTGCCAGCAGTTACTCGTTCGGTCAGACCTTGAGGACTGAAGCTTTCTTT
-	TRBD2	TRBV13	TRBJ2-1	CASSQPGLAENEQFF	TGTGCCAGCAGTCAACCGGGACTAGCGGAGAATGAGCAGTTCTTC
few	TRBD1	TRBV10-3	TRBJ1-1	CAISERTGGSMNTEAFF	TGTGCCATCAGTGAGAGGACAGGGGGCTCAATGAACACTGAAGCTTTCTTT
few	TRBD2	TRBV15	TRBJ2-4	CATSRALTSGRGDIQYF	TGTGCCACCAGCAGAGCCCTGACTAGCGGGAGAGGTGACATTCAGTACTTC
many	TRBD2	TRBV7-8	TRBJ2-1	CASSLVAGGVYNEQFF	TGTGCCAGCAGCCTCGTAGCGGGAGGGGTCTACAATGAGCAGTTCTTC
many	-	TRBV6-5	TRBJ1-5	CASSYDGGSQPQHF	TGTGCCAGCAGTTACGATGGGGGCAGTCAGCCCCAGCATTTT
-	-	TRBV2	TRBJ2-1	CASSELAGTYNEQFF	TGTGCCAGCAGTGAACTGGCGGGCACCTACAATGAGCAGTTCTTC
-	-	TRBV30	TRBJ2-1	CAWSGNNNEQFF	TGTGCCTGGAGTGGCAACAACAATGAGCAGTTCTTC
-	-	TRBV27	TRBJ2-7	CASRSRGVRYEQYF	TGTGCCAGCAGATCTCGAGGGGTTCGATACGAGCAGTACTTC
many	TRBD2	TRBV7-9	TRBJ2-2	CASTDGLVGELFF	TGTGCCAGCACCGACGGACTAGTCGGGGAGCTGTTTTTT
-	-	TRBV19	TRBJ1-5	CASSIGTSAGQPQHF	TGTGCCAGTAGTATAGGGACCTCCGCGGGTCAGCCCCAGCATTTT
many	-	TRBV12-3/TRBV12-4	TRBJ1-1	CASIQLPNTEAFF	TGTGCCAGCATCCAACTTCCGAACACTGAAGCTTTCTTT
-	-	TRBV11-2	TRBJ2-1	CASSLRGSDTFYNEQFF	TGTGCCAGCAGCCTCCGGGGCTCGGACACCTTCTACAATGAGCAGTTCTTC
few	-	TRBV28	TRBJ1-5	CASTPYVAGVNQPQHF	TGTGCCAGCACCCCTTACGTTGCAGGGGTTAATCAGCCCCAGCATTTT
-	TRBD1	TRBV13	TRBJ2-5	CASSPRDSVQETQYF	TGTGCCAGCAGCCCCCGGGACAGCGTCCAAGAGACCCAGTACTTC
-	-	TRBV5-5	TRBJ2-7	CASSLRVTREQYF	TGTGCCAGCAGCTTGAGGGTGACGCGCGAGCAGTACTTC
few	TRBD2	TRBV7-9	TRBJ2-1	CASSLRGALGDEQFF	TGTGCCAGCAGCTTGCGGGGGGCCTTAGGGGATGAGCAGTTCTTC
-	-	TRBV2	TRBJ2-1	CASMGNKGNEQFF	TGTGCCAGCATGGGGAATAAGGGCAATGAGCAGTTCTTC
-	-	TRBV12-5	TRBJ1-1	CASGFFPGVNTEAFF	TGTGCTAGTGGTTTCTTTCCGGGGGTGAACACTGAAGCTTTCTTT
many	TRBD2	TRBV12-3/TRBV12-4	TRBJ2-3	CASSRSFRLGLLSDTQYF	TGTGCCAGCAGCCGATCCTTCCGCCTGGGACTATTGTCAGATACGCAGTATTTT
-	-	TRBV20-1	TRBJ2-7	CSARGPGSPYEQYF	TGCAGTGCACGGGGGCCGGGATCCCCCTACGAGCAGTACTTC
few	TRBD1	TRBV29-1	TRBJ2-7	CSVETRQGASYEQYF	TGCAGCGTTGAAACCAGACAGGGGGCTTCCTACGAGCAGTACTTC
few	TRBD1	TRBV5-5	TRBJ2-7	CASSLRTGGGYEQYF	TGTGCCAGCAGCTTACGGACAGGCGGAGGCTACGAGCAGTACTTC
-	-	TRBV9	TRBJ1-5	CASSAGGGLGNQPQHF	TGTGCCAGCAGCGCCGGAGGGGGGCTGGGCAATCAGCCCCAGCATTTT
-	TRBD1	TRBV6-2/TRBV6-3	TRBJ1-2	CASSSPGQGPSGYTF	TGTGCCAGCAGCTCCCCCGGACAGGGGCCCTCTGGCTACACCTTC
-	-	TRBV5-4	TRBJ1-2	CASSLRVETPQGDYGYTF	TGTGCCAGCAGCTTGCGAGTCGAGACACCCCAAGGAGACTATGGCTACACCTTC
many	-	TRBV7-2	TRBJ2-1	CASSFDSGSYNEQFF	TGTGCCAGCAGCTTCGACAGCGGCTCCTACAATGAGCAGTTCTTC
-	-	TRBV5-4	TRBJ1-2	CASSLGVAGAAYGYTF	TGTGCCAGCAGCTTGGGGGTTGCGGGGGCCGCCTATGGCTACACCTTC
many	-	TRBV7-8	TRBJ2-7	CASIPKDAYEQYF	TGTGCCAGCATTCCCAAGGACGCCTACGAGCAGTACTTC
few	-	TRBV29-1	TRBJ1-2	CSVPPEGYTF	TGCAGCGTACCTCCTGAGGGCTACACCTTC
-	-	TRBV15	TRBJ1-1	CATSRDFRNTEAFF	TGTGCCACCAGCAGAGATTTCAGGAACACTGAAGCTTTCTTT
many	TRBD1	TRBV15	TRBJ1-2	CATSGDRGLSDGYTF	TGTGCCACCAGCGGGGACAGGGGGCTTTCGGATGGCTACACCTTC
few	-	TRBV19	TRBJ1-5	CASWEAYSNQPQHF	TGTGCCTCTTGGGAGGCCTATAGCAATCAGCCCCAGCATTTT
many	-	TRBV28	TRBJ1-5	CASSYDRTYNQPQHF	TGTGCCAGCAGCTACGACAGGACCTACAATCAGCCCCAGCATTTT
many	-	TRBV12-3/TRBV12-4	TRBJ2-5	CASRREQGRQETQYF	TGTGCCAGCAGACGGGAACAGGGGAGGCAAGAGACCCAGTACTTC
few	TRBD2	TRBV24-1	TRBJ2-7	CATSAVTSGGYEQYF	TGTGCCACCAGTGCCGTGACTAGCGGGGGCTACGAGCAGTACTTC
many	-	TRBV7-9	TRBJ2-5	CASSLLGETQYF	TGTGCCAGCAGCTTACTAGGAGAGACCCAGTACTTC
-	TRBD1	TRBV5-4	TRBJ2-1	CASSLGVTGYLNEQFF	TGTGCCAGCAGCTTGGGGGTGACAGGGTACTTGAATGAGCAGTTCTTC
few	TRBD1	TRBV7-4	TRBJ2-7	CASSSLGTVYEQYF	TGTGCCAGCAGCTCCTTAGGGACAGTATACGAGCAGTACTTC
many	-	TRBV6-1	TRBJ2-3	CASSPPSWASTDTQYF	TGTGCCAGCAGCCCCCCGAGTTGGGCTAGCACAGATACGCAGTATTTT
-	-	TRBV2	TRBJ1-5	CASSQVEREEGSNQPQHF	TGTGCCAGCAGTCAGGTCGAAAGGGAGGAAGGTAGCAATCAGCCCCAGCATTTT
few	TRBD1	TRBV18	TRBJ1-6	CASSPGTGEANSPLHF	TGTGCCAGCTCACCCGGGACAGGGGAAGCAAATTCACCCCTCCACTTT
many	-	TRBV7-6	TRBJ2-7	CASSLATGDYEQYF	TGTGCCAGCAGCTTAGCAACAGGAGACTACGAGCAGTACTTC